The clone carrying this TCR beta chain was recorded at least ten times. Its target is unknown. TCRdb re-called the RACE reads with MiXCR, one entry per CDR3 protein. The sample carries under 100,000 distinct CDR3 sequences, about a tenth recorded once. The sample comes from a study of human T cells and chemical hapten exposure. Study background: 0.01% DPC was applied to the upper back in patch tests, which were read at 6 days. Whole-study results and caveats: Donor immune responses may differ from healthy people's, since all donors had alopecia.

As for time point: patch test 2, 6 weeks after DPC sensitization. Treatment reported: therapeutic diphenylcyclopropenone sensitization with weekly scalp DPC. V was pared by 1 base and J by 2 bases, with 2 bases between. The V gene's germline CDR1 is SGHAT and CDR2 FQNNGV. This CDR3 has 12 residues. The V and J genes are TRBV11-2 and TRBJ2-5, with D uncertain. This TCR was sampled from a woman aged 25 to 39 with alopecia areata. Some clones in this sample may be carry-over from other donors' samples. The starting material was whole blood, obtained in connection with sensitization to the hapten diphenylcyclopropenone (DPC). The CDR3: CASSLGQETQYF. The CDR3 DNA follows: TGTGCCAGCAGCTTAGGACAAGAGACCCAGTACTTC.